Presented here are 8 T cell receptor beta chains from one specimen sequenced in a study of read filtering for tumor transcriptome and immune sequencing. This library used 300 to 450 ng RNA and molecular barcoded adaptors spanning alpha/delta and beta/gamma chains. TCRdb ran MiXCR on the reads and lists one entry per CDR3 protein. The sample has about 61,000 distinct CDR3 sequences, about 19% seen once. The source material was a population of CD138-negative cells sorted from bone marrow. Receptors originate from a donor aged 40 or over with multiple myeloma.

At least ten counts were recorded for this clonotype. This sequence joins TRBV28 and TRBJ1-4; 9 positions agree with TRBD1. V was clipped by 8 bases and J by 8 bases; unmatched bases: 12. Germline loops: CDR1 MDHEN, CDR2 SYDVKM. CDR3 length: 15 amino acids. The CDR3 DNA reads TGTGCCAGCTCTGTACCGGGACAGGGTGCGGAAAAACTGTTTTTT. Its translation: CASSVPGQGAEKLFF. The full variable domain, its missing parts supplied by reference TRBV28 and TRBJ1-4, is DVKVTQSSRYLVKRTGEKVFLECVQDMDHENMFWYRQDPGLGLRLIYFSYDVKMKEKGDIPEGYSVSREKKERFSLILESASTNQTSMYLCASSVPGQGAEKLFFGSGTQLSVL.

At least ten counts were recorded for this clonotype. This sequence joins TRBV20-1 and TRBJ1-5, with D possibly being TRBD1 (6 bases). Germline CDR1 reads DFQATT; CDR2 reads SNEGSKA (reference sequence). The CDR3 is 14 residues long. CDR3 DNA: TGCAGCGTCGGTCTAGACAGGACGGGGCAGCCCCAGCATTTT. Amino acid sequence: CSVGLDRTGQPQHF.

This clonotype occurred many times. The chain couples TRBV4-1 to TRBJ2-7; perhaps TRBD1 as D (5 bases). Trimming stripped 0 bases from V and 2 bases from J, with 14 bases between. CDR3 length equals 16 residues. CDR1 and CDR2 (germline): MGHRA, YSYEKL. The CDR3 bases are TGCGCCAGCAGCCAAGATCGGTACAGGACACCCTACGAGCAGTACTTC. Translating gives CASSQDRYRTPYEQYF.

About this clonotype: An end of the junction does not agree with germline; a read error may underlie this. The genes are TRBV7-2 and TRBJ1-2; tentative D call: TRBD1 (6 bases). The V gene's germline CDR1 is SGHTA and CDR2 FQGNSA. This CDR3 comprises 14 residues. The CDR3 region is CAGSFGGTNYDYTF. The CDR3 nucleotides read TGTGCCGGCAGCTTTGGGGGCACTAACTATGACTACACCTTC.

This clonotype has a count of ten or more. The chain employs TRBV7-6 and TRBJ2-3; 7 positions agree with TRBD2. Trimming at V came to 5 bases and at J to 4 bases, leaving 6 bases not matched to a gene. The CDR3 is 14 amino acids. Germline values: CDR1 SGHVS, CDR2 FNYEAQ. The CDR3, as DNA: TGTGCCAGCAGCCCCACCGGACTAGCAGATACGCAGTATTTT. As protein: CASSPTGLADTQYF.

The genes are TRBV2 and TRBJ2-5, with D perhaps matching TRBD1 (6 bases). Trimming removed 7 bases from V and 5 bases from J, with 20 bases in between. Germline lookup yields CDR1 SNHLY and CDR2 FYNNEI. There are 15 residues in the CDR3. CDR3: CASTPWGTGTETQYF. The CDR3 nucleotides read TGTGCCAGCACCCCCTGGGGCACAGGGACGGAGACCCAGTACTTC.

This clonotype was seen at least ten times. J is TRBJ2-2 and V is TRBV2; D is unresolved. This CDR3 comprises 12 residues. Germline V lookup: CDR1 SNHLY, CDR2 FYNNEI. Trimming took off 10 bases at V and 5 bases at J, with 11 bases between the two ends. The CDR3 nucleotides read TGTGCCACTGGATATTTTACCGGGGAGCTGTTTTTT. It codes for CATGYFTGELFF.

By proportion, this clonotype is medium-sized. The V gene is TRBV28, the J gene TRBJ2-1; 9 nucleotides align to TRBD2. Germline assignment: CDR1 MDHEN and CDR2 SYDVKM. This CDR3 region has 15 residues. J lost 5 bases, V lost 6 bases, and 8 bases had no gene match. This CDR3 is CASSPPGTSNNEQFF. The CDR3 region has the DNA TGTGCCAGCAGCCCCCCCGGGACTAGCAACAATGAGCAGTTCTTC. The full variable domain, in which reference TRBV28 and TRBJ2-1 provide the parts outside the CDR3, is DVKVTQSSRYLVKRTGEKVFLECVQDMDHENMFWYRQDPGLGLRLIYFSYDVKMKEKGDIPEGYSVSREKKERFSLILESASTNQTSMYLCASSPPGTSNNEQFFGPGTRLTVL.